The rows below give T cell receptor beta chains drawn from one sample of a study of Ad26.COV2.S vaccination and SARS-CoV-2 variants. The assay was immunoSEQ multiplex PCR, and TCRdb's table has in-frame clones only and misses some. The sample shows approximately 140,000 clones, about nine tenths of them seen only once. Material: peripheral blood, obtained after recovery from COVID-19. The receptors come from a human donor who had recovered from COVID-19. CDR3s include the opening cysteine and the closing phenylalanine or tryptophan. Each record gives: clone size, J gene, D gene, V gene, CDR3 protein, CDR3 DNA. D genes are given only for firm matches. Size values are once, few and many counts, or a class for expanded clones, and some rows have none.

- TRBJ1-4 TRBD1 TRBV4-1 CASSQAPGTGAGNEKLFF TGCGCCAGCAGCCAAGCCCCCGGGACAGGGGCGGGTAATGAAAAACTGTTTTTT
- TRBJ2-7 - TRBV28 CASSLQLPEQYF TGTGCCAGCAGTCTACAACTTCCCGAGCAGTACTTC
- TRBJ2-7 - TRBV6-6 CASSYSDGYEQYF TGTGCCAGCAGTTATTCGGACGGCTACGAGCAGTACTTC
few TRBJ1-5 TRBD1 TRBV5-1 CASSEWTGDNQPQHF TGCGCCAGCAGCGAATGGACAGGGGACAATCAGCCCCAGCATTTT
- TRBJ2-7 - TRBV5-1 CASSLAGSSYEQYF TGCGCCAGCAGCTTGGCCGGGAGCTCCTACGAGCAGTACTTC
- TRBJ2-3 TRBD2 TRBV11-2 CASSLRVSGGVTTDTQYF TGTGCCAGCAGCTTAAGAGTTAGCGGGGGGGTGACGACAGATACGCAGTATTTT
- TRBJ1-5 - TRBV27 CASSLMGVSNQPQHF TGTGCCAGCAGTTTAATGGGGGTATCGAATCAGCCCCAGCATTTT
few TRBJ2-2 - TRBV28 CASSLTGGYTGELFF TGTGCCAGCAGTTTAACCGGGGGCTACACCGGGGAGCTGTTTTTT
- TRBJ2-3 TRBD2 TRBV9 CASSVVGRAGRGDTQYF TGTGCCAGCAGCGTAGTGGGAAGAGCGGGGCGGGGAGATACGCAGTATTTT
- TRBJ1-3 - TRBV7-9 CASSSKGNTIYF TGTGCCAGCAGCTCAAAAGGAAACACCATATATTTT
- TRBJ1-6 TRBD1 TRBV27 CASSLWDSHNSPLHF TGTGCCAGCAGTTTATGGGACAGCCATAATTCACCCCTCCACTTT
- TRBJ2-1 TRBD1 TRBV6-2/TRBV6-3 CASSYGTGNEQFF TGTGCCAGCAGTTACGGGACAGGCAATGAGCAGTTCTTC
many TRBJ1-2 - TRBV2 CASSGIRDDYGYTF TGTGCCAGCAGTGGAATCAGGGACGACTATGGCTACACCTTC
- TRBJ1-1 - TRBV27 CASSLEGVTEAFF TGTGCCAGCAGTTTGGAAGGAGTTACTGAAGCTTTCTTT
- TRBJ2-2 - TRBV4-3 CASSQESGHPGELFF TGCGCCAGCAGCCAAGAGAGCGGGCATCCCGGGGAGCTGTTTTTT
- TRBJ2-5 TRBD1 TRBV5-5 CARPGQGAKETQYF TGTGCCAGACCGGGACAGGGGGCTAAGGAGACCCAGTACTTC
- TRBJ1-2 - TRBV12-3/TRBV12-4 CASSREGLDGYTF TGTGCCAGCAGCCGTGAGGGCTTGGATGGCTACACCTTC
- TRBJ1-6 - TRBV27 CANPGRPTSPLHF TGTGCCAACCCGGGACGGCCCACCTCACCCCTCCACTTT
- TRBJ2-7 - TRBV19 CASSMTDSSYEQYF TGTGCCAGTAGTATGACAGACAGCTCCTACGAGCAGTACTTC
- TRBJ1-2 - TRBV10-3 CAISSEGGPGGYTF TGTGCCATCAGTTCTGAGGGGGGCCCGGGCGGCTACACCTTC
- TRBJ2-7 - TRBV7-9 CASSPPAADYEQYF TGTGCCAGCAGCCCCCCAGCGGCTGACTACGAGCAGTACTTC
once TRBJ2-2 TRBD2 TRBV9 CASSVSSRGGSTGELFF TGTGCCAGCAGCGTTTCTTCGCGGGGGGGTTCCACCGGGGAGCTGTTTTTT
- TRBJ1-3 TRBD1 TRBV7-6 CASSLMGDREWANTIYF TGTGCCAGCAGCTTAATGGGGGACAGGGAATGGGCAAACACCATATATTTT
- TRBJ2-7 - TRBV29-1 CSVESGVSSYEQYF TGCAGCGTTGAAAGTGGGGTCAGCTCCTACGAGCAGTACTTC